A single sample is the source of the 15 T cell receptor beta chains below, sequenced in a study of T cells in Graves' hyperthyroidism and ophthalmopathy. Amplification yielded TCR beta CDR3 regions, with RNA transcripts as the source. With the HTBI primer set, the TCR CDR3 went through a first round of RT-PCR. TCRdb itself ran the multiplex PCR reads through MiXCR, one entry per CDR3 protein. The repertoire holds more than 500,000 distinct CDR3 sequences, with around 15% as singletons. The specimen sequenced was blood. These receptors came from a woman in her thirties with Graves' ophthalmopathy.

The CDR3 protein is CASSPGGGGGSNQPQHF. The CDR3 DNA follows: TGTGCCAGCAGCCCCGGGGGGGGCGGGGGTTCCAATCAGCCCCAGCATTTT. The chain has TRBV9 and TRBJ1-5; TRBD1 might be the D (6 bases). This CDR3 region has 17 residues. V was pared by 4 bases and J by 3 bases, with 20 bases between. Germline loops: CDR1 SGDLS, CDR2 YYNGEE.

J is TRBJ1-5 and V is TRBV30; 8 bases map to TRBD1. This CDR3 comprises 12 residues. V lost 1 base, J lost 9 bases, and 2 bases stayed unmatched. Germline loops: CDR1 GTSNPN, CDR2 SVGIG (reference sequence). CDR3 nucleotide sequence: TGTGCCTGGAGTGGTGACAGGGGGCCCCAGCATTTT. As protein: CAWSGDRGPQHF.

This clonotype was seen a single time. The rearrangement uses TRBV7-2 and TRBJ2-7; D is perhaps TRBD1 or TRBD2 (5 bases each). The length of the CDR3 is 16 residues. Germline V CDR1 and CDR2: SGHTA, FQGNSA. V lost 4 bases, J lost 3 bases, and 19 bases lay in between. The CDR3, as DNA: TGTGCCAGCAGCTCCAGGGAGTTTCCTTCCAACTACGAGCAGTACTTC. Amino acid sequence: CASSSREFPSNYEQYF.

This clonotype was counted only a few times. The chain combines TRBV6-1 with TRBJ2-3, with TRBD2 identical over 7 bases. CDR1 is MNHNS, CDR2 SASEGT, per germline. The CDR3 has 16 amino acids. The trim removed 8 bases at V and 2 bases at J, leaving 13 bases unmatched. This CDR3 reads CASGSYTGDYTDTQYF. The CDR3, as DNA: TGTGCCAGCGGCTCCTATACTGGGGACTACACAGATACGCAGTATTTT.

As regards this clonotype: Its ends do not fully match the called genes, so a read error is possible. The V call is TRBV24-1, the J call TRBJ2-1; 8 positions agree with TRBD2. CDR1 is KGHDR and CDR2 is SFDVKD in the germline V gene. The CDR3 totals 16 residues. This chain's CDR3 is CATSDSSGSSYSEQFF. The CDR3 DNA sequence: TGTGCCACCAGTGATTCCAGCGGGAGTTCCTACAGTGAGCAGTTCTTC.

This clonotype was counted at least ten times. The CDR3 nucleotides read TGTGCCAGCGGATTACAGGGCGGGGGTACAGATACGCAGTATTTT. Encoded protein: CASGLQGGGTDTQYF. J is TRBJ2-3 and V is TRBV28; weak D call: TRBD2 (7 bases). The CDR3 runs to 15 residues. Germline V gene lookup returns CDR1 MDHEN and CDR2 SYDVKM. Deletions cut 8 bases from V and 3 bases from J, with 18 bases between.

This clonotype was recorded only once. A much larger clone lies a single base off, so this may be a read error. V usage is TRBV28 and J usage is TRBJ2-1, with 14 positions matching TRBD2. CDR1 is MDHEN and CDR2 is SYDVKM in the germline V gene. With 6 bases clipped from V and 8 bases from J, the junction kept 9 bases outside the gene matches. The CDR3 runs to 16 residues. CDR3 DNA: TGTGCCAGCAGATGCCGACTAGCGGGAGGGTCTCATGAGCAGTTCTTC. Protein product: CASRCRLAGGSHEQFF.

This clonotype appeared a few times. The chain recombines TRBV19 with TRBJ2-1; 7 bases match TRBD1. V gave up 3 bases and J gave up 4 bases; unmatched junction bases: 12. This CDR3 is built from 17 residues. Germline assignment: CDR1 LNHDA and CDR2 SQIVND (reference sequence). The CDR3 nucleotides are TGTGCCAGTAGTATTCCACCGGGACAGACAATATACAATGAGCAGTTCTTC. It codes for CASSIPPGQTIYNEQFF.

This clonotype has only a few counts. This chain links TRBV10-3 with TRBJ2-7; D is ambiguous. Germline loops: CDR1 ENHRY, CDR2 SYGVKD. The CDR3 extends over 13 amino acids. The V and J ends lost 4 bases and 3 bases respectively, with 10 bases between them. The CDR3 bases are TGTGCCATCAGTGCAGAGAATCTCTACGAGCAGTACTTC. Translation: CAISAENLYEQYF.

This clonotype was found a few times. The rearrangement uses TRBV6-2 or TRBV6-3 and TRBJ2-4, with 8 positions matching TRBD1. CDR1 and CDR2 (germline): MNHEY, SVGEGT. The ends lost 8 bases at V and 6 bases at J; junction bases unmatched: 15. The CDR3 contains 16 residues. The CDR3 sequence is CASGASTGAAGNIQYF. The CDR3 bases are TGTGCCAGCGGCGCTTCGACAGGGGCGGCTGGAAACATTCAGTACTTC.

This clonotype was found a few times. The chain couples TRBV7-9 to TRBJ2-2, with 11 bases lining up with TRBD1. This CDR3 comprises 21 residues. Germline V gene lookup returns CDR1 SEHNR and CDR2 FQNEAQ (reference sequence). Losses at the gene ends were 5 bases for V and 3 bases for J; bases not matched to a gene: 20. The CDR3 here is CASSTPGANWDRGIDTGELFF. The CDR3, as DNA: TGTGCCAGCAGCACACCGGGCGCTAATTGGGACAGGGGGATTGACACCGGGGAGCTGTTTTTT.

This clonotype was seen ten or more times. This chain connects TRBV7-9 to TRBJ1-2; D may be TRBD1 (6 bases). CDR1 is SEHNR, CDR2 FQNEAQ, per germline (reference sequence). V was cut by 5 bases and J by 2 bases, with 9 bases left in between. This CDR3 spans 13 amino acids. The CDR3 region is CASSAGQNYGYTF. The CDR3 bases are TGTGCCAGCAGCGCCGGACAGAACTATGGCTACACCTTC.

This clonotype showed up many times. This chain links TRBV18 with TRBJ2-7; D may be TRBD1 (5 bases). V lost 3 bases, J lost 2 bases, and 11 bases lay in between. This CDR3 has 14 residues. Per the germline V gene, CDR1 is KGHSH and CDR2 is LQKENI. The CDR3 DNA reads as TGTGCCAGCTCACCCCTCAGGGTCACCTACGAGCAGTACTTC. It specifies CASSPLRVTYEQYF.

This clonotype has at least ten counts. The CDR3 DNA follows: TGTGCCAGCAGTCCCTGGACAGGGCGCGGCGAGCAGTTCTTC. Amino acid sequence: CASSPWTGRGEQFF. V and J are TRBV28 and TRBJ2-1; 8 bases agree with TRBD1. CDR1 and CDR2 from the germline V gene are MDHEN and SYDVKM. Trimming cost V 5 bases and J 10 bases; bases outside gene matches: 10. The CDR3 spans 14 residues. Filled out from reference TRBV28 and TRBJ2-1, the complete variable domain reads DVKVTQSSRYLVKRTGEKVFLECVQDMDHENMFWYRQDPGLGLRLIYFSYDVKMKEKGDIPEGYSVSREKKERFSLILESASTNQTSMYLCASSPWTGRGEQFFGPGTRLTVL.

This clonotype was recorded a few times. The rearrangement uses TRBV5-5 and TRBJ2-4; D ambiguous. The CDR3 loop spans 14 amino acids. Germline CDR1 is SGHKS and CDR2 is YYEKEE (reference sequence). Trimming left V 0 bases short and J 3 bases short, with 7 bases between. This CDR3 reads CASSLGWDKNIQYF. The CDR3 DNA sequence: TGTGCCAGCAGCTTGGGATGGGACAAAAACATTCAGTACTTC.